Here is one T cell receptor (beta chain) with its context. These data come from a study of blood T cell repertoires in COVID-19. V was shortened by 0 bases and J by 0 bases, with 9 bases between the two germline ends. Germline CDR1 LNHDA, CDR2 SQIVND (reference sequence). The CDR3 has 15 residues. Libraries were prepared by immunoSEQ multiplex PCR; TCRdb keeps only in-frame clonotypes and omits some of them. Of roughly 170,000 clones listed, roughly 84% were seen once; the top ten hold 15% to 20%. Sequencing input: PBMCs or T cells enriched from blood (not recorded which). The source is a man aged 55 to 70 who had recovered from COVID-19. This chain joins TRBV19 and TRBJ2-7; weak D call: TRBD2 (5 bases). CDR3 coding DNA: TGTGCCAGTAGTATAGAGGCGGGCCGCTCCTACGAGCAGTACTTC. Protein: CASSIEAGRSYEQYF.